These T cell receptor beta chains were read from a single sample in a study of CXCR3-negative and CXCR3-positive naive CD8 T cells. TCRdb re-called the 5' RACE reads and shows each CDR3 protein once, DNA omitted. The sample totals 140,000 to 150,000 distinct CDR3 sequences; its top ten clones hold over 0.25%. Input material: naive CXCR3+ CD8+ T cells from blood. The receptors originated from a human donor in good health. Some clones in this sample may be carry-over from other donors' samples. The CDR3 runs from the conserved cysteine through the conserved F or W.

V gene,J gene,CDR3 protein
TRBV29-1,TRBJ2-1,CSTSDGQRLDEQFF
TRBV12-3/TRBV12-4,TRBJ2-7,CASSFGGADYEQYF
TRBV28,TRBJ2-1,CASSFLRDRVYEQFF
TRBV12-3/TRBV12-4,TRBJ2-1,CASSFPSGDSYNEQFF
TRBV28,TRBJ2-1,CASTARGGAGPNEQFF
TRBV29-1,TRBJ1-1,CSVENPQGTLNTEAFF
TRBV10-3,TRBJ2-3,CAIKSLSDTQYF
TRBV7-9,TRBJ2-7,CASSPAAGSSYEQYF
TRBV20-1,TRBJ1-5,CSARDVDSVEYSNQPQHF
TRBV27,TRBJ2-7,CASSLKGPPNYEQYF
TRBV30,TRBJ2-7,CAWSVGGWYEQYF